This T cell receptor (beta chain) emerged from a study of blood T cells in healthy people across ages. V was trimmed by 1 base and J by 0 bases, leaving 8 bases between them. The CDR3 length is 15 residues. CDR1 MGHDK and CDR2 SYGVNS come from the germline V gene. Next came a second PCR, run for about 7 to 11 cycles, which used a sample-barcoded 5' primer along with a J-beta primer mix. TCRdb used MiXCR to reprocess the 5' RACE reads, holding one entry per CDR3 protein. The sample has about 1.8 million distinct CDR3 sequences, roughly 52% seen once. Specimen: blood. The clonotype comes from a woman aged 35 to 49 in good health. The chain combines TRBV25-1 with TRBJ2-3, with a tentative D call TRBD2 (6 bases). The CDR3 is CASSESRGSTDTQYF. The CDR3 nucleotides are TGTGCCAGCAGTGAATCACGGGGGAGCACAGATACGCAGTATTTT. The full variable domain, its missing parts supplied by reference TRBV25-1 and TRBJ2-3, is EADIYQTPRYLVIGTGKKITLECSQTMGHDKMYWYQQDPGMELHLIHYSYGVNSTEKGDLSSESTVSRIRTEHFPLTLESARPSHTSQYLCASSESRGSTDTQYFGPGTRLTVL.